This T cell receptor beta chain originates from a study of T cell repertoires and HLA-DP antigens. Study-wide background: Average DNA input: roughly 200 ng for CD137+CD4+ sorts, 900 to 1,500 ng pre-culture. Regarding the study as a whole: Almost no clones against the same allele were shared across donors.

V lost 6 bases and J lost 0; bases outside the gene matches: 10. The CDR3 loop spans 17 amino acids. Germline CDR1 is MRHNA and CDR2 is SNTAGT. Survey-resolution sequencing targeted around 60,000 T cell genomes in cultured samples. TCRdb keeps only in-frame clones here, not all; method: immunoSEQ multiplex PCR. The sample has over 700 clones; 45% to 70% are singletons. Sample label represents: CD137+ CD4 T cells sorted after culture with HeLa expressing allogeneic HLA-DP. Retrovirally transduced HeLa cells with HLA-DPA1/DPB1, HLA-DM, invariant chain and CD80 served as stimulators. HeLa cells expressing allogeneic DPB1 restimulated the approximately 16-day-expanded CD4+ cells for less than 25 h.

The sequencing sample was made of alloreactive CD137+ CD4+ T cells from cultured PBMCs. Subset here: CD137+ CD4+ cells sorted after 20 to 25 h restimulation with the allogeneic HLA-DP-expressing HeLa cells. This TCR was recovered from a woman aged 18-29 years in good health and CMV-seronegative. This chain connects TRBV6-4 to TRBJ2-4, with 8 bases identical to TRBD1. The CDR3 region is CASSQDRDRLAKNIQYF. The CDR3 DNA sequence: TGTGCCAGCAGCCAAGATCGGGACAGGCTAGCCAAAAACATTCAGTACTTC.